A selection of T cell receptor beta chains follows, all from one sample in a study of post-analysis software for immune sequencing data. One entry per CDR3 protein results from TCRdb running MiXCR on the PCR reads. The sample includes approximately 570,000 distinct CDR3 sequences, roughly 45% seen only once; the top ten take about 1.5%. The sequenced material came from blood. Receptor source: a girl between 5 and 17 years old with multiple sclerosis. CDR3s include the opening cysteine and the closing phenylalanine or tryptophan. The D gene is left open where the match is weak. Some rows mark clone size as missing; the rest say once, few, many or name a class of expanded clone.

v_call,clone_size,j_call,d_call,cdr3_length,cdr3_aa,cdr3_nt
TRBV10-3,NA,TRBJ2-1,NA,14,CAISDSRPYNEQFF,TGTGCCATCAGTGACTCTAGACCCTACAATGAGCAGTTCTTC
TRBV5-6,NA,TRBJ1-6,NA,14,CASSSPGTNSPLHF,TGTGCCAGCAGCTCTCCTGGAACTAATTCACCCCTCCACTTT
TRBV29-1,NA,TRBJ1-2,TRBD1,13,CSVPRTGGYGYTF,TGCAGCGTACCTAGGACAGGGGGCTATGGCTACACCTTC
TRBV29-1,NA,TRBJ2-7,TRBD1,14,CSAIVTGITNEQYF,TGCAGCGCGATCGTGACAGGGATAACGAACGAGCAGTACTTC
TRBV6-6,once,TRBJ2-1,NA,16,CASSYRAPGSYNEQFF,TGTGCCAGCAGTTACCGCGCGCCGGGCTCCTACAATGAGCAGTTCTTC
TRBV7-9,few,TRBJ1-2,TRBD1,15,CASSWDRGLTYGYTF,TGTGCCAGCAGCTGGGACAGGGGGCTGACCTATGGCTACACCTTC
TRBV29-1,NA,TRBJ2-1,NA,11,CSVVGGNEQFF,TGCAGCGTTGTCGGGGGAAATGAGCAGTTCTTC
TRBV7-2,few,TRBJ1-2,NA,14,CASSEGGALYGYTF,TGTGCCAGCAGCGAGGGGGGGGCATTGTATGGCTACACCTTC
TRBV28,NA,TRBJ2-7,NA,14,CASSLTQSGYEQYF,TGTGCCAGCAGTTTAACGCAGAGTGGATACGAGCAGTACTTC
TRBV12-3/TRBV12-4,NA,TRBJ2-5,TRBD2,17,CASPASGGAAVQETQYF,TGTGCCAGCCCCGCTAGCGGGGGGGCCGCGGTTCAAGAGACCCAGTACTTC
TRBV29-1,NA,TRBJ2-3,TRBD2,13,CSVKGLAVNTQYF,TGCAGCGTTAAGGGACTAGCTGTAAATACGCAGTATTTT
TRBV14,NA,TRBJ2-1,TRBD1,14,CASRGGQGVNEQFF,TGTGCCAGCAGAGGGGGACAGGGCGTTAATGAGCAGTTCTTC
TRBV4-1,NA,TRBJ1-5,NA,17,CASSQGVPIRGNQPQHF,TGCGCCAGCAGCCAAGGAGTCCCCATTAGGGGGAATCAGCCCCAGCATTTT
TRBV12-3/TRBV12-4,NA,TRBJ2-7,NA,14,CASSYRGMGYEQYF,TGTGCCAGCAGTTACCGCGGGATGGGGTACGAGCAGTACTTC
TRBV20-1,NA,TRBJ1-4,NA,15,CSAQGGAGVNEKLFF,TGCAGTGCCCAGGGAGGTGCAGGGGTGAATGAAAAACTGTTTTTT
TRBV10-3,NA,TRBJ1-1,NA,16,CAISGHLGRMNTEAFF,TGTGCCATCAGTGGGCATCTAGGCAGGATGAACACTGAAGCTTTCTTT
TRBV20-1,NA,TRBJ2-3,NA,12,CSASYRADTQYF,TGCAGTGCCTCCTATAGGGCAGATACGCAGTATTTT
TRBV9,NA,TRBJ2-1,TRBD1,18,CASSVALGQGFTYNEQFF,TGTGCCAGCAGCGTAGCCCTGGGACAGGGATTTACCTACAATGAGCAGTTCTTC
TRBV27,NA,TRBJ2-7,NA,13,CASSLDIRYKQYF,TGTGCCAGCTCCTTAGACATACGTTACAAGCAGTACTTC
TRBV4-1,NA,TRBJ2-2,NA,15,CASSHPPVGTGELFF,TGCGCCAGCAGCCACCCCCCCGTAGGGACCGGGGAGCTGTTTTTT
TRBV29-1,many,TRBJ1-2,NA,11,CSVEQRGGYTF,TGCAGCGTTGAACAGAGGGGTGGCTACACCTTC
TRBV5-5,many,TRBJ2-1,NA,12,CASSLGDNEQFF,TGTGCCAGCAGCTTGGGGGATAATGAGCAGTTCTTC
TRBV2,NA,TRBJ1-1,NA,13,CASSVGVNTEAFF,TGTGCCAGCAGTGTAGGGGTGAACACTGAAGCTTTCTTT
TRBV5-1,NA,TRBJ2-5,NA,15,CASSSAGSVQETQYF,TGCGCCAGCAGCTCGGCCGGGTCTGTCCAAGAGACCCAGTACTTC
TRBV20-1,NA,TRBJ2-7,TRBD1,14,CSARADRASYEQYF,TGCAGTGCTAGAGCTGACAGGGCCTCCTACGAGCAGTACTTC
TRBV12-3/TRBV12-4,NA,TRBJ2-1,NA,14,CASSSSGVGNEQFF,TGTGCCAGCAGTTCGTCCGGGGTAGGGAATGAGCAGTTCTTC
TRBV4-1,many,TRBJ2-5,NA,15,CASSQEGGGQETQYF,TGCGCCAGCAGCCAAGAAGGGGGAGGGCAAGAGACCCAGTACTTC
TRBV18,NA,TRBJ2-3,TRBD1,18,CASSPRLRQGMGFDTQYF,TGTGCCAGCTCACCACGCCTCAGACAGGGTATGGGCTTCGATACGCAGTATTTT
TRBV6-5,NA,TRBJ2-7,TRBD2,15,CASSYSGLARYEQYF,TGTGCCAGCAGTTACTCCGGACTAGCTCGGTACGAGCAGTACTTC
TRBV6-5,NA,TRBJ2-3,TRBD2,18,CASSYSSGSGGGLDTQYF,TGTGCCAGCAGTTACTCGAGCGGTAGCGGGGGGGGCTTGGATACGCAGTATTTT
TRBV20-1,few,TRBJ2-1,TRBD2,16,CSANTYGTSAYNEQFF,TGCAGTGCCAATACCTACGGGACTAGCGCGTACAATGAGCAGTTCTTC
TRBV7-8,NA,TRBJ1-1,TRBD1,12,CASSPGTVGAFF,TGTGCCAGCAGCCCAGGGACAGTAGGGGCTTTCTTT
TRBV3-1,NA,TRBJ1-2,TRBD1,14,CASSQGQGAYGYTF,TGTGCCAGCAGCCAAGGACAGGGGGCTTATGGCTACACCTTC
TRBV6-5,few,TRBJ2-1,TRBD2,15,CASSYSTGGYNEQFF,TGTGCCAGCAGTTACTCGACGGGGGGGTACAATGAGCAGTTCTTC
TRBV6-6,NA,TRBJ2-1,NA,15,CASSYYVRRGHEQFF,TGTGCCAGCAGTTACTATGTTAGGCGGGGACATGAGCAGTTCTTC
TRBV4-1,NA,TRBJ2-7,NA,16,CASSRAQGFSSYEQYF,TGCGCCAGCAGCCGGGCACAGGGTTTCAGCTCCTACGAGCAGTACTTC